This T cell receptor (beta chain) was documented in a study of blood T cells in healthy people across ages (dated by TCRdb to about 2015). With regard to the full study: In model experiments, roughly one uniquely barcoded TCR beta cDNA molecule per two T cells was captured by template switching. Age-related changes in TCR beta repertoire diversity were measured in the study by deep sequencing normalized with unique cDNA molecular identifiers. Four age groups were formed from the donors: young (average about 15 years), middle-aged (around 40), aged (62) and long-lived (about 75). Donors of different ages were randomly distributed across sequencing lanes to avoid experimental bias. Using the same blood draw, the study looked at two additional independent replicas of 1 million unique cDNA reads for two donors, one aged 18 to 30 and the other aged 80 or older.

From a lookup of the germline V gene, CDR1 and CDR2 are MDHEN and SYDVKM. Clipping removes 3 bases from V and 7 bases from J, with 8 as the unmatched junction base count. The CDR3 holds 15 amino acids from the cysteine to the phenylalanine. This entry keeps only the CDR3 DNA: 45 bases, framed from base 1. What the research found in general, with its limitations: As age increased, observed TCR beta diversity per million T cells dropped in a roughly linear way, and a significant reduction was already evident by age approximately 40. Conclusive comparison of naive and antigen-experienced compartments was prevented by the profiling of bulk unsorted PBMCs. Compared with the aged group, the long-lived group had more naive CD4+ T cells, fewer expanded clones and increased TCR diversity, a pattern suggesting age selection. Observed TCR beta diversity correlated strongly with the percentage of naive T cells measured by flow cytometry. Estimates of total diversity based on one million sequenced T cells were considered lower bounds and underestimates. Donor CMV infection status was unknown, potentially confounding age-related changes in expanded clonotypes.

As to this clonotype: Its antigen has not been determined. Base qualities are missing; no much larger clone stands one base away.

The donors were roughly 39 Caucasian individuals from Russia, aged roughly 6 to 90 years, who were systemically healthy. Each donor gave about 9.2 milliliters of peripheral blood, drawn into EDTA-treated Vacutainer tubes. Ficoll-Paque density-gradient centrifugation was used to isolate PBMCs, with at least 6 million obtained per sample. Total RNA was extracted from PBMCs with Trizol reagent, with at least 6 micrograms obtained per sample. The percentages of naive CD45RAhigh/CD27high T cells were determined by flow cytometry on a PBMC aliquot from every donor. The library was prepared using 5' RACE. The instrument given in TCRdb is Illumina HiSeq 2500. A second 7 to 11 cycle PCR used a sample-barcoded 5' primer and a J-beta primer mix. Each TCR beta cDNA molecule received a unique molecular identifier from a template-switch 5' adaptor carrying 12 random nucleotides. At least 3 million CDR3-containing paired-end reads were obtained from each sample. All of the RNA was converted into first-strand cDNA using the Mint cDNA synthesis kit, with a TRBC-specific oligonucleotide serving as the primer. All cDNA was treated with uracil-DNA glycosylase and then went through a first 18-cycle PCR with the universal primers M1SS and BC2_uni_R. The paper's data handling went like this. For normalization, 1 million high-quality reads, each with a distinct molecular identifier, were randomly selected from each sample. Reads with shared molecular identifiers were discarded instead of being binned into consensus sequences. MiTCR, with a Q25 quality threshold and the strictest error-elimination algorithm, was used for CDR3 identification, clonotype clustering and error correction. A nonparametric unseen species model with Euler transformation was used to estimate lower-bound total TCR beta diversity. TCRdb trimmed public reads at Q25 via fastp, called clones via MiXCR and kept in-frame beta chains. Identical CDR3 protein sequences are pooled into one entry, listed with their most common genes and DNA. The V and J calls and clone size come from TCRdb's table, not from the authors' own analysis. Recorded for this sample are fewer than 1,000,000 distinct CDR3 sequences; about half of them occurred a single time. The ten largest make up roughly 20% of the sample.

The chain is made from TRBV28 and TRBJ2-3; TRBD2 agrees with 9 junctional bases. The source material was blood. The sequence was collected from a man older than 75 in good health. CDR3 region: CASSFGGRAPNTQYF. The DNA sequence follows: TGTGCCAGCAGTTTCGGCGGGAGGGCCCCGAATACGCAGTATTTT.